These T cell receptor beta chains were read from a single sample in a study of T cell changes during pregnancy in multiple sclerosis. Sequencing was performed with immunoSEQ multiplex PCR; in TCRdb, only in-frame clones are kept and a portion is missing. The sample consists of 40,000 or so clones, around nine tenths of them appearing once. Sequencing was performed on CD8+ T cells from peripheral blood mononuclear cells, taken in the first trimester of pregnancy. These receptors were collected from a female donor with multiple sclerosis, enrolled in a pregnancy study. CDR3s include the opening cysteine and the closing phenylalanine or tryptophan. The order of the fields is D gene, V gene, J gene, clone size, CDR3 protein, CDR3 DNA. The D gene is left open where the match is weak. A clone size is listed for some rows: how often the clone was seen (once, few, many), or a class if it is expanded.

>.|TRBV27|TRBJ1-2|.
CATRQGGPYGYTF
TGTGCCACTCGCCAGGGTGGACCCTATGGCTACACCTTC
>.|TRBV19|TRBJ1-5|.
CASSIPTIRHQPQHF
TGTGCCAGTAGTATCCCCACTATTAGGCATCAGCCCCAGCATTTT
>.|TRBV7-2|TRBJ1-2|.
CASSLGSGDPYGYTF
TGTGCCAGCAGCTTAGGCTCAGGGGATCCGTATGGCTACACCTTC
>.|TRBV4-3|TRBJ1-4|once
CASSQDYAGNREKLFF
TGCGCCAGCAGCCAAGATTATGCAGGAAATAGGGAAAAACTGTTTTTT
>TRBD1|TRBV7-9|TRBJ2-1|.
CARGTGMNEQFF
TGTGCCAGGGGGACAGGGATGAATGAGCAGTTCTTC
>TRBD2|TRBV6-1|TRBJ2-3|.
CASSEAWLAGSTDTQYF
TGTGCCAGCAGTGAAGCGTGGCTAGCGGGAAGCACAGATACGCAGTATTTT
>.|TRBV5-4|TRBJ2-1|.
CASSQSGESSYNEQFF
TGTGCCAGCAGCCAGTCGGGGGAGAGCTCCTACAATGAGCAGTTCTTC
>TRBD2|TRBV9|TRBJ2-3|.
CASSVYSGGAADTQYF
TGTGCCAGCAGCGTGTATAGCGGGGGGGCTGCAGATACGCAGTATTTT
>TRBD2|TRBV5-1|TRBJ2-2|once
CASRTGTSGRTGELFF
TGCGCCAGCAGGACCGGTACTAGCGGGAGAACCGGGGAGCTGTTTTTT
>TRBD1|TRBV6-5|TRBJ1-5|.
CASSFDRGLGQPQHF
TGTGCCAGCAGTTTTGACAGGGGACTGGGTCAGCCCCAGCATTTT
>.|TRBV10-2|TRBJ2-7|.
CASFHGYEQYF
TGCGCCAGTTTCCACGGGTACGAGCAGTACTTC
>TRBD1|TRBV9|TRBJ2-7|.
CASSPWGQGAYEQYF
TGTGCCAGCAGCCCATGGGGGCAGGGGGCTTACGAGCAGTACTTC
>.|TRBV11-2|TRBJ1-1|.
CASSRGGNTEAFF
TGTGCCAGCAGCAGGGGAGGGAACACTGAAGCTTTCTTT
>TRBD1|TRBV19|TRBJ1-1|.
CASTIGQGWFSNTEAFF
TGTGCCAGTACCATAGGACAGGGTTGGTTTTCGAACACTGAAGCTTTCTTT
>.|TRBV7-6|TRBJ1-1|.
CASSRPGLTEAFF
TGTGCCAGCAGCCGCCCGGGGTTAACTGAAGCTTTCTTT
>.|TRBV10-1|TRBJ2-1|.
CAILHGTAYNEQFF
TGCGCCATCCTTCACGGGACTGCCTACAATGAGCAGTTCTTC
>.|TRBV6-5|TRBJ1-1|.
CASLTQGRTEAFF
TGTGCCAGTTTAACCCAGGGTCGAACTGAAGCTTTCTTT
>.|TRBV5-8|TRBJ1-2|.
CASSPRDKQLYGYTF
TGTGCCAGCAGCCCCAGGGACAAACAATTATATGGCTACACCTTC